This passage covers 6 T cell receptor beta chains from one sample sequenced in a study of PD-L1 blockade in urothelial cancer. The protocol was immunoSEQ multiplex PCR, while the TCRdb copy is restricted to in-frame clones and leaves out a portion. The table records approximately 100,000 clones, approximately 88% of them present only once. This sample's time point: pretreatment peripheral blood. The starting material was PBMCs, obtained around atezolizumab (anti-PD-L1) treatment. Source of these receptors: a woman of 80 years or more with urothelial cancer.

V is TRBV19 and J is TRBJ1-2; 10 bases fit TRBD1. Germline CDR1 LNHDA, CDR2 SQIVND (reference sequence). J gave up 1 base and V 9 bases, and 2 bases lay outside the gene matches. This CDR3 contains 13 residues. In DNA, the CDR3 is TGTGCCAGCCGGACAGGGGGTAACTATGGCTACACCTTC. Protein: CASRTGGNYGYTF.

The chain uses TRBV7-9 and TRBJ2-7; TRBD2 agrees at 7 bases. The V and J ends lost 6 bases and 2 bases, in that order; junction bases with no gene match: 4. Germline V CDR1 and CDR2: SEHNR, FQNEAQ (reference sequence). The CDR3 length is 13 residues. CDR3 sequence: CASSRAGAYEQYF. The CDR3 DNA reads as TGTGCCAGCAGTCGCGCGGGAGCCTACGAGCAGTACTTC.

The rearrangement uses TRBV9 and TRBJ1-2; 7 nucleotides agree with TRBD1. Unmatched junction bases numbered 10, after V lost 0 bases and J lost 8 bases. Germline V gene lookup returns CDR1 SGDLS and CDR2 YYNGEE. The CDR3 has 15 residues. The CDR3: CASSVARDRADGYTF. In nucleotides, the CDR3 is TGTGCCAGCAGCGTAGCTCGAGACAGGGCGGACGGCTACACCTTC.

This chain uses TRBV4-1 with TRBJ2-7, with 10 positions matching TRBD2. CDR3 length: 16 amino acids. V was pared by 3 bases and J by 3 bases, with 8 bases of the junction left unmatched. Looked up from germline, CDR1 is MGHRA and CDR2 is YSYEKL. As DNA, the CDR3 is TGCGCCAGCAGCCAGTGGATAGCGGGAGGTGTCTACGAGCAGTACTTC. As protein: CASSQWIAGGVYEQYF.

V usage is TRBV11-2 and J usage is TRBJ2-1; D remains unclear. This CDR3 is built from 14 residues. Germline loops: CDR1 SGHAT, CDR2 FQNNGV. V lost 0 bases to trimming and J lost 10 bases, with 13 bases between them. The chain's CDR3 is CASSLDSLAREQFF. DNA of the CDR3: TGTGCCAGCAGCTTAGATAGTTTAGCTAGGGAGCAGTTCTTC. Together with reference TRBV11-2 and TRBJ2-1, the CDR3 gives the full variable domain: EAGVAQSPRYKIIEKRQSVAFWCNPISGHATLYWYQQILGQGPKLLIQFQNNGVVDDSQLPKDRFSAERLKGVDSTLKIQPAKLEDSAVYLCASSLDSLAREQFFGPGTRLTVL.

The V gene is TRBV27, the J gene TRBJ2-1; 10 nucleotides align to TRBD2. This CDR3 is built from 15 residues. Germline values: CDR1 MNHEY, CDR2 SMNVEV (reference sequence). The V gene end was trimmed by 2 bases and the J gene end by 4 bases; junction bases not matched to a gene: 2. The CDR3 bases are TGTGCCAGCAGTTTACGAGCGGGAGGGTACAATGAGCAGTTCTTC. Residues: CASSLRAGGYNEQFF.